This TCR beta chain was observed in a study of technical replicates of blood from a handful of donors. Trimming took off 1 base at V and 0 bases at J, with 16 bases between the two ends. The CDR3 runs to 17 residues. CDR1 SEHNR and CDR2 FQNEAQ come from the germline V gene (reference sequence). Measured with immunoSEQ multiplex PCR; TCRdb has only the in-frame clones, and not every one. The sample yields 65,000 to 85,000 clones, about 98% seen once. The TCR was taken from a human donor in good health. The specimen was T cells isolated from PBMCs. The chain links TRBV7-9 to TRBJ2-7; unclear D gene. Written as DNA, the CDR3 is TGTGCCAGCAGCTTAGAGAGGTTTTCCTCCAGCTCCTACGAGCAGTACTTC. Translation: CASSLERFSSSSYEQYF.